This TCR beta chain was recovered during a study of CD8 T cells in Susac syndrome. Purification of the CD8+ and CD4+ T cells relied on negative isolation, and TEMRA cells underwent FACS enrichment. RNA, at about 0.45 to 1 ug, was reverse transcribed with random hexamers. Multiplex immunoSEQ PCR targeted 54 Vbeta and 13 Jbeta TCR beta segments. TCRdb reanalysed the immunoSEQ multiplex PCR reads using MiXCR and keeps one entry per CDR3 protein. The repertoire consists of around 200,000 distinct CDR3 sequences, with over 85% occurring once and the leading ten covering around 0.1%. This sequence originates from a human donor in good health. What was sequenced was CD4+ T cells from PBMCs.

The CDR3 DNA sequence: TGTGCCAGCAGCGTAGGCCCAGCCCAAGAGACCCAGTACTTC. As protein: CASSVGPAQETQYF. V gene TRBV9 combines with J gene TRBJ2-5; D remains ambiguous. CDR1 is SGDLS and CDR2 is YYNGEE in the germline V gene. The CDR3 has 14 residues. Trimming took off 0 bases at V and 1 base at J, with 7 bases between the two ends. The variable domain in full, with the rest retrieved from reference TRBV9 and TRBJ2-5, is DSGVTQTPKHLITATGQRVTLRCSPRSGDLSVYWYQQSLDQGLQFLIQYYNGEERAKGNILERFSAQQFPDLHSELNLSSLELGDSALYFCASSVGPAQETQYFGPGTRLLVL.